The 17 T cell receptor beta chains below come from one sample, sequenced in a study of blood T cell repertoires in COVID-19. Profiled with immunoSEQ multiplex PCR; TCRdb holds only in-frame clones, not every one. The sample yields about 31,000 clones, about 91% seen once. Material for sequencing was peripheral blood. These receptors all come from a human donor in a cohort sampled during active COVID-19.

The rearrangement uses TRBV5-5 and TRBJ1-2; TRBD1 is a possible D gene (5 bases). Per germline, CDR1 SGHKS and CDR2 YYEKEE (reference sequence). Trimming removed 4 bases from V and 4 bases from J, with 11 bases in between. This CDR3 contains 13 residues. CDR3 loop: CASSLQASYGYTF. DNA of the CDR3: TGTGCCAGCAGCCTACAGGCTAGCTATGGCTACACCTTC.

The gene calls are TRBV11-2 and TRBJ1-3; tentatively, D is TRBD1 (6 bases). Germline values: CDR1 SGHAT, CDR2 FQNNGV. The CDR3 totals 16 residues. V was clipped by 3 bases and J by 4 bases, with 16 bases between them. The DNA of the CDR3 is TGTGCCAGCAGCTTTGGTTGGGGGCTTGGAGGAAACACCATATATTTT. Translated, it gives CASSFGWGLGGNTIYF.

V and J are TRBV18 and TRBJ1-6; 10 bases are a match to TRBD1. Germline V gene sequence: CDR1 KGHSH, CDR2 LQKENI. The V segment lost 3 bases and the J segment 9 bases; nucleotides outside the gene matches: 5. The CDR3 spans 15 residues. CDR3 nucleotides: TGTGCCAGCTCACCGAGGGGACAGGGGACTTCACCCCTCCACTTT. This sequence encodes CASSPRGQGTSPLHF.

This clone was counted a single time. At one boundary the junction diverges from the germline segment, which might be a read error. This CDR3 is CASSLGLAGGDEQFF. As DNA, the CDR3 is TGTGCTAGCAGCTTAGGACTAGCGGGAGGCGATGAGCAGTTCTTC. V and J are TRBV7-7 and TRBJ2-1; TRBD2 aligns across 14 bases. The length of the CDR3 is 15 residues. The germline V gene encodes CDR1 SSHAT and CDR2 FNYEAQ (reference sequence).

The genes are TRBV6-6 and TRBJ2-7, with TRBD2 matching 12 bases. The V gene's germline CDR1 is MNHNY and CDR2 SVGAGI (reference sequence). This CDR3 spans 18 amino acids. The trim removed 5 bases at V and 4 bases at J, leaving 15 bases unmatched. CDR3 protein: CASSPSGGAFLEKYEQYV. The CDR3 coding sequence is TGTGCCAGCAGTCCTAGCGGGGGGGCTTTCCTTGAAAAATACGAGCAGTACGTC.

As regards this clone: Other DNA sequences in the sample encode the same CDR3. The V and J genes are TRBV5-1 and TRBJ2-2; 7 nucleotides align to TRBD2. The CDR3 has 15 residues. Germline V gives CDR1 SGHRS, CDR2 YFSETQ. Trimming took 1 base from V and 2 from J; bases not matched to a gene: 2. DNA of the CDR3: TGCGCCAGCAGCTTGCGACTAGCCAACACCGGGGAGCTGTTTTTT. As protein: CASSLRLANTGELFF.

The rearrangement joins TRBV12-3 or TRBV12-4 to TRBJ1-2, with a tentative D call TRBD1 (5 bases). The ends were cut back, 5 bases at V and 0 bases at J, with 7 bases in the middle. CDR3 length: 13 amino acids. CDR3 nucleotides: TGTGCCAGCAGTACGACAGCTAACTATGGCTACACCTTC. Protein sequence: CASSTTANYGYTF.

The genes are TRBV11-3 and TRBJ2-2, with 7 bases fitting TRBD2. The CDR3 covers 15 residues. V was clipped by 5 bases and J by 4 bases; unmatched bases: 7. Germline values: CDR1 SGHNT, CDR2 YENEEA. CDR3 bases: TGTGCCAGCAGCCCGAGTGGGGGGGGCACCGGGGAGCTGTTTTTT. This gives the protein CASSPSGGGTGELFF. Supplemented by reference TRBV11-3 and TRBJ2-2, the full variable domain reads EAGVVQSPRYKIIEKKQPVAFWCNPISGHNTLYWYLQNLGQGPELLIRYENEEAVDDSQLPKDRFSAERLKGVDSTLKIQPAELGDSAVYLCASSPSGGGTGELFFGEGSRLTVL.

The genes are TRBV6-5 and TRBJ2-3, with a weak D call TRBD2 (6 bases). The ends were cut back, 2 bases at V and 3 bases at J, with 12 bases in the middle. Germline V gives CDR1 MNHEY, CDR2 SVGAGI. CDR3 length: 15 amino acids. The chain's CDR3 is CASSYGGSRTDTQYF. The CDR3 DNA reads TGTGCCAGCAGTTACGGGGGGTCTCGGACAGATACGCAGTATTTT.

The CDR3 here is CASSQMGVGTEAFF. The CDR3 DNA reads TGTGCCAGCAGCCAAATGGGAGTCGGAACTGAAGCTTTCTTT. The rearrangement joins TRBV3-1 (or the pseudogene TRBV3-2) to TRBJ1-1; D is uncertain. The CDR3 is 14 amino acids. Trimming took off 2 bases at V and 5 bases at J, with 12 bases between the two ends. CDR1 is LGHDT, CDR2 YNNKEL, per germline (reference sequence).

The chain combines TRBV18 with TRBJ2-3; D gene uncertain. Germline assignment: CDR1 KGHSH and CDR2 LQKENI. Trimming pared 3 bases from V and 0 bases from J, leaving 7 bases between. The CDR3 is 14 amino acids. CDR3 DNA: TGTGCCAGCTCACCGCTACAGAGCACAGATACGCAGTATTTT. Translating it yields CASSPLQSTDTQYF.

V is TRBV18 and J is TRBJ2-7; D gene ambiguous. Germline V CDR1 and CDR2: KGHSH, LQKENI. The CDR3 has 12 amino acids. V was trimmed by 3 bases and J by 6 bases, leaving 9 bases between them. The CDR3 DNA follows: TGTGCCAGCTCACCTGACTGGCGCGAGCAGTACGTC. Encoded protein: CASSPDWREQYV.

The chain's CDR3 is CASSFQGESRATEAFF. As DNA, the CDR3 is TGTGCCAGCAGCTTCCAGGGGGAAAGTAGAGCCACTGAAGCTTTCTTT. V gene TRBV11-3 combines with J gene TRBJ1-1, with 7 bases identical to TRBD1. This CDR3 region has 16 residues. Germline assignment: CDR1 SGHNT and CDR2 YENEEA. Germline trimming cut 3 bases from V and 4 bases from J; bases unmatched to any gene: 11.

CDR3 nucleotide sequence: TGTGCCAGCAGCTGGTGGGGGGGCCGTAGCTCCTACAATGAGCAGTTCTTC. It is translated as CASSWWGGRSSYNEQFF. The chain combines TRBV5-6 with TRBJ2-1; TRBD2 might be the D (7 bases). The V gene's germline CDR1 is SGHDT and CDR2 YYEEEE. This CDR3 has 17 residues. V was cut by 3 bases and J by 0 bases, with 16 bases left in between.

The chain has TRBV7-9 and TRBJ1-3; 8 bases align to TRBD1. Looked up from germline, CDR1 is SEHNR and CDR2 is FQNEAQ (reference sequence). Trimming took 5 bases from V and 0 from J; bases not matched to a gene: 3. The CDR3 spans 15 residues. The CDR3 loop reads CASSRQGASGNTIYF. CDR3 coding DNA: TGTGCCAGCAGCCGCCAGGGGGCCTCTGGAAACACCATATATTTT.

The V and J genes are TRBV3-1 (or the pseudogene TRBV3-2) and TRBJ1-2; 8 nucleotides align to TRBD1. The germline V gene encodes CDR1 LGHDT and CDR2 YNNKEL (reference sequence). The CDR3 extends over 13 amino acids. The V segment lost 10 bases and the J segment 2 bases; nucleotides outside the gene matches: 6. The CDR3 is CATQQGVNYGYTF. The CDR3 coding sequence is TGTGCCACCCAACAGGGGGTGAACTATGGCTACACCTTC.

The gene calls are TRBV15 and TRBJ1-5; perhaps TRBD1 as D (6 bases). The CDR3 consists of 15 residues. Per the germline V gene, CDR1 is LNHNV and CDR2 is YYDKDF (reference sequence). Trimming left V 0 bases short and J 5 bases short, with 11 bases between. Here the CDR3 reads CATSRDGAGDQPQHF. The CDR3 DNA is TGTGCCACCAGCAGAGATGGCGCAGGGGATCAGCCCCAGCATTTT.